This T cell receptor (beta chain) was sequenced during a study of tumor-infiltrating lymphocytes in primary liver carcinoma. The CDR3 contains 14 residues. CDR1 and CDR2 (germline): MNHEY, SVGEGT. Unmatched junction bases numbered 13, after V lost 8 bases and J lost 6 bases. Germline DNA was extracted alongside blood RNA, which was obtained from unsorted whole blood. This clonotype appeared a few times. What it recognizes is unknown. Priming with a constant-region primer yielded TCR beta cDNA from about 500 ng total RNA. Modified slightly, ARM-PCR produced TCR beta libraries over three nested multiplex PCR rounds. Two initial PCR rounds of roughly 10 cycles each paired TRBV1-TRBV30 forward primers with a C-beta reverse primer. MiXCR, applied by TCRdb to the multiplex PCR reads, yields one record per CDR3 protein. The table shows approximately 330,000 distinct CDR3 sequences, with about 61% occurring only once.

The study, taken as a whole, reports: Overlap between tumor regions exceeded overlap of tumor with adjacent tissue or blood.

The TCR comes from a man aged 35 to 55 with primary liver carcinoma and hepatitis B virus infection. This rearrangement joins TRBV6-2 or TRBV6-3 to TRBJ2-7, with 7 bases identical to TRBD2. Sequencing used peripheral blood. CDR3 coding DNA: TGTGCCAGCCGGGGCGGGAGTGTGAGGCTCGAGCAGTACTTC. Its protein is CASRGGSVRLEQYF.